Presented here are 30 T cell receptor beta chains from one specimen sequenced in a study of T cell changes during pregnancy in multiple sclerosis (dated by TCRdb to between 2019 and 2020). The library was generated by the immunoSEQ multiplex PCR assay. Held by TCRdb, this immuneACCESS table contains in-frame sequences only and omits some clones. Under half of the omission traces to an unresolved V gene where checked; the cause of the rest is unknown. This sample holds 60,000 to 75,000 clones; approximately 93% were observed only once. 3.2% of the sample is held by the ten biggest clonotypes. This specimen consisted of CD8+ T cells from peripheral blood mononuclear cells, obtained in the second trimester of pregnancy. Source of these receptors: a female donor with multiple sclerosis, enrolled in a pregnancy study.

J is TRBJ2-7 and V is TRBV6-6; no clear D. CDR1 and CDR2 (germline): MNHNY, SVGAGI (reference sequence). V was pared by 8 bases and J by 3 bases, with 8 bases between. The CDR3 is 11 residues long. The CDR3 region is CASGPNYEQYF. CDR3 coding DNA: TGTGCCAGCGGGCCAAACTACGAGCAGTACTTC.

The genes are TRBV30 and TRBJ2-7; TRBD2 is a possible D gene (6 bases). V gave up 2 bases and J gave up 0 bases, with 14 bases separating them. This CDR3 contains 15 residues. Germline V gene sequence: CDR1 GTSNPN, CDR2 SVGIG (reference sequence). CDR3 loop: CAWSPGDYISYEQYF. DNA for the CDR3: TGTGCCTGGAGTCCGGGAGACTACATCTCCTACGAGCAGTACTTC.

The chain has TRBV28 and TRBJ2-3; 9 bases line up with TRBD2. This CDR3 comprises 16 residues. Germline values: CDR1 MDHEN, CDR2 SYDVKM. With 10 bases clipped from V and 2 bases from J, the junction kept 13 bases outside the gene matches. The CDR3 sequence: CAISLRAGGPTDTQYF. CDR3 nucleotides: TGTGCCATATCCCTCCGAGCGGGAGGCCCCACAGATACGCAGTATTTT. The full variable domain, with the rest looked up from reference TRBV28 and TRBJ2-3, is DVKVTQSSRYLVKRTGEKVFLECVQDMDHENMFWYRQDPGLGLRLIYFSYDVKMKEKGDIPEGYSVSREKKERFSLILESASTNQTSMYLCAISLRAGGPTDTQYFGPGTRLTVL.

The genes are TRBV10-2 and TRBJ2-1, with a weak D call TRBD1 (7 bases). The CDR3 loop spans 14 amino acids. Germline lookup yields CDR1 WSHSY and CDR2 SAAADI. V was pared by 6 bases and J by 8 bases, with 17 bases between. In nucleotides, the CDR3 is TGCGCCAGCAGCCCCAGGGGGGAAGCGGATGAGCAGTTCTTC. Translation: CASSPRGEADEQFF.

The chain carries TRBV10-3 and TRBJ2-7; D might be TRBD1 (6 bases). CDR1 is ENHRY, CDR2 SYGVKD, per germline. The CDR3 extends over 14 amino acids. V lost 5 bases and J 3 bases, leaving 14 bases between the germline ends. CDR3 bases: TGTGCCATCAGTCTCCGGGACACCTACTACGAGCAGTACTTC. This codes for CAISLRDTYYEQYF.

This rearrangement joins TRBV9 to TRBJ1-5; 9 bases fit TRBD1. Germline lookup yields CDR1 SGDLS and CDR2 YYNGEE. The CDR3 has 14 amino acids. V lost 3 bases to trimming and J lost 5 bases; unmatched junction nucleotides: 3. CDR3 DNA sequence: TGTGCCAGCAGCGCTACAGGGGGCTATCAGCCCCAGCATTTT. Its translation is CASSATGGYQPQHF. Supplemented by reference TRBV9 and TRBJ1-5, the full variable domain reads DSGVTQTPKHLITATGQRVTLRCSPRSGDLSVYWYQQSLDQGLQFLIQYYNGEERAKGNILERFSAQQFPDLHSELNLSSLELGDSALYFCASSATGGYQPQHFGDGTRLSIL.

The chain combines TRBV30 with TRBJ2-1; 7 nucleotides match TRBD2. The V and J ends lost 3 bases and 3 bases, in that order; junction bases with no gene match: 5. CDR3 length: 14 residues. CDR1 and CDR2 from the germline V gene are GTSNPN and SVGIG (reference sequence). As DNA, the CDR3 is TGTGCCTGGAGGGGGAGGGGCATCTACAATGAGCAGTTCTTC. Amino acids: CAWRGRGIYNEQFF.

This chain links TRBV18 with TRBJ1-4; TRBD1 aligns across 7 bases. The CDR3 is 15 residues long. V dropped 4 bases and J dropped 2; count of bases not matched to a gene: 4. Germline assignment: CDR1 KGHSH and CDR2 LQKENI. In DNA form, the CDR3 reads TGTGCCAGCTCACAGGACAGGCCCACTAATGAAAAACTGTTTTTT. Encoded protein: CASSQDRPTNEKLFF.

This clone was found many times. V gene TRBV7-9 combines with J gene TRBJ2-3, with D maybe TRBD2 (5 bases). Germline lookup yields CDR1 SEHNR and CDR2 FQNEAQ (reference sequence). CDR3 length: 13 amino acids. V was pared by 5 bases and J by 4 bases, with 10 bases between. CDR3 protein: CASSGRGSDTQYF. Here the CDR3 DNA reads TGTGCCAGCAGCGGTAGAGGGTCAGATACGCAGTATTTT.

About this clone: The sample contains more than one DNA sequence encoding this CDR3. The V call is TRBV27, the J call TRBJ1-2, with D unclear. Germline V gene data show CDR1 as MNHEY and CDR2 as SMNVEV (reference sequence). The length of the CDR3 is 13 residues. Trimming shortened V by 2 bases and J by 2 bases, and 6 bases separated the two germline ends. This CDR3 is CASSLAENYGYTF. The CDR3 DNA follows: TGTGCCAGCAGTTTAGCAGAAAACTATGGCTACACCTTC.

The chain joins TRBV30 to TRBJ1-1; the D gene is possibly TRBD1 (6 bases). The CDR3 contains 12 residues. Looked up from germline, CDR1 is GTSNPN and CDR2 is SVGIG (reference sequence). V was trimmed by 1 base and J by 7 bases, leaving 10 bases between them. The CDR3 region has the DNA TGTGCCTGGAGTGACCAGGGGATTGAAGCTTTCTTT. Translated, it gives CAWSDQGIEAFF. The whole variable domain, filled in from reference TRBV30 and TRBJ1-1, reads SQTIHQWPATLVQPVGSPLSLECTVEGTSNPNLYWYRQAAGRGLQLLFYSVGIGQISSEVPQNLSASRPQDRQFILSSKKLLLSDSGFYLCAWSDQGIEAFFGQGTRLTVV.

The rearrangement links TRBV7-6 to TRBJ2-7; D may be TRBD1 (5 bases). Trimming removed 1 base at V and 4 bases at J, with 14 bases between. The CDR3 runs 15 residues. Germline values: CDR1 SGHVS, CDR2 FNYEAQ. DNA of the CDR3: TGTGCCAGCAGCTTAGGGGGCAGGAAAAATTACGAGCAGTACTTC. This sequence encodes CASSLGGRKNYEQYF.

The CDR3 spells CATSRAKGQGSTEAFF. Written as DNA, the CDR3 is TGTGCCACCAGCAGAGCTAAGGGACAGGGCAGCACTGAAGCTTTCTTT. The chain couples TRBV15 to TRBJ1-1, with 9 bases matching TRBD1. This CDR3 is 16 amino acids long. The J segment lost 4 bases and the V segment lost 1 base, leaving 7 bases of the junction unmatched. The germline CDR1 and CDR2 sequences are LNHNV and YYDKDF (reference sequence).

The chain carries TRBV6-5 and TRBJ1-1; possible D gene TRBD1, 5 bases. The V and J ends lost 2 bases and 2 bases respectively, with 9 bases between them. The CDR3 totals 14 residues. Germline assignment: CDR1 MNHEY and CDR2 SVGAGI. The CDR3 sequence: CASSYAGGNTEAFF. CDR3 DNA sequence: TGTGCCAGCAGTTACGCCGGGGGAAACACTGAAGCTTTCTTT.

The chain combines TRBV27 with TRBJ2-2; D might be TRBD1 (5 bases). Germline V lookup: CDR1 MNHEY, CDR2 SMNVEV (reference sequence). The CDR3 length is 17 residues. Trimming removed 3 bases from V and 4 bases from J, with 18 bases in between. The CDR3 reads CASSFQSLTDSTGELFF. The CDR3 DNA follows: TGTGCCAGCAGTTTTCAGTCTTTGACAGATAGCACCGGGGAGCTGTTTTTT.

This chain links TRBV11-2 with TRBJ2-7; the D gene is possibly TRBD1 (5 bases). Germline V CDR1 and CDR2: SGHAT, FQNNGV. Trimming took 5 bases from V and 1 from J, leaving 9 bases between them. The CDR3 is 13 amino acids. The CDR3 sequence is CASSPDISYEQYF. CDR3 nucleotides: TGTGCCAGCAGCCCGGACATTTCCTACGAGCAGTACTTC.

The chain carries TRBV29-1 and TRBJ2-7; tentatively, D is TRBD1 (5 bases). The CDR3 contains 12 residues. V gave up 7 bases and J gave up 3 bases, with 13 bases separating them. Germline CDR1 and CDR2: SQVTM and ANQGSEA. CDR3 sequence: CSARGKGYEQYF. The CDR3 nucleotides are TGCAGCGCTAGGGGAAAGGGCTACGAGCAGTACTTC.

V and J are TRBV7-2 and TRBJ2-1, with 11 bases lining up with TRBD1. The V gene's germline CDR1 is SGHTA and CDR2 FQGNSA. The CDR3 is 17 residues long. V lost 1 base, J lost 3 bases, and 5 bases stayed unmatched. The CDR3 region is CASSLGSGTGGYNEQFF. Written as DNA, the CDR3 is TGTGCCAGCAGCTTAGGATCCGGGACAGGGGGCTACAATGAGCAGTTCTTC.

The chain has TRBV7-6 and TRBJ1-1, with D possibly matching TRBD1 (5 bases). This CDR3 spans 16 amino acids. V lost 2 bases, J lost 4 bases, and 17 bases lay in between. Germline lookup yields CDR1 SGHVS and CDR2 FNYEAQ. The CDR3 region is CASSLNGGGSGTEAFF. In nucleotides, the CDR3 is TGTGCCAGCAGCTTAAATGGCGGGGGTTCGGGCACTGAAGCTTTCTTT. Filled out from reference TRBV7-6 and TRBJ1-1, the complete variable domain reads GAGVSQSPRYKVTKRGQDVALRCDPISGHVSLYWYRQALGQGPEFLTYFNYEAQQDKSGLPNDRFSAERPEGSISTLTIQRTEQRDSAMYRCASSLNGGGSGTEAFFGQGTRLTVV.

The chain uses TRBV7-6 and TRBJ2-5; the match to TRBD2 covers 7 bases. The V segment lost 3 bases and the J segment 2 bases; nucleotides outside the gene matches: 9. CDR1 and CDR2 (germline): SGHVS, FNYEAQ. The CDR3 runs to 16 residues. This chain's CDR3 is CASSFGVAGIQETQYF. The CDR3 nucleotides read TGTGCCAGCAGCTTTGGAGTAGCGGGCATACAAGAGACCCAGTACTTC.

The J gene is TRBJ2-1, the V gene TRBV19; 10 bases fit TRBD2. The V gene end was trimmed by 3 bases and the J gene end by 8 bases; junction bases not matched to a gene: 4. This CDR3 is 14 amino acids long. Germline values: CDR1 LNHDA, CDR2 SQIVND (reference sequence). The DNA of the CDR3 is TGTGCCAGTAGTATCAGCGGGAGGGTGGATGAGCAGTTCTTC. It specifies CASSISGRVDEQFF. The variable domain in full, completed from reference TRBV19 and TRBJ2-1, reads DGGITQSPKYLFRKEGQNVTLSCEQNLNHDAMYWYRQDPGQGLRLIYYSQIVNDFQKGDIAEGYSVSREKKESFPLTVTSAQKNPTAFYLCASSISGRVDEQFFGPGTRLTVL.

The chain is built from TRBV19 and TRBJ2-1; D is undetermined. Trimming left V 7 bases short and J 10 bases short, with 17 bases between. CDR3 size: 13 residues. The germline gives CDR1 LNHDA, CDR2 SQIVND (reference sequence). The CDR3 protein is CASIDELAGEQFF. CDR3 sequence (DNA): TGTGCCAGTATTGACGAACTCGCCGGGGAGCAGTTCTTC.

V gene TRBV5-1 combines with J gene TRBJ2-7; perhaps TRBD2 as D (5 bases). The V end lost 4 bases, the J end lost 6 bases, and 17 bases lay between the germline ends. This CDR3 spans 14 amino acids. The germline CDR1 and CDR2 sequences are SGHRS and YFSETQ. The CDR3 region has the DNA TGCGCCAGCAGCCCGGGAAACCCCTTATTCGAGCAGTACTTC. This gives the protein CASSPGNPLFEQYF.

This clone was picked up one time. The rearrangement uses TRBV9 and TRBJ2-5, with a weak D call TRBD2 (5 bases). The V end was cut by 0 bases, the J end by 2 bases, with 8 bases between. Germline values: CDR1 SGDLS, CDR2 YYNGEE. This CDR3 comprises 14 residues. The CDR3 sequence: CASSVGSGQETQYF. CDR3 sequence (DNA): TGTGCCAGCAGCGTAGGGTCGGGGCAAGAGACCCAGTACTTC. The variable domain in full, completed from reference TRBV9 and TRBJ2-5, reads DSGVTQTPKHLITATGQRVTLRCSPRSGDLSVYWYQQSLDQGLQFLIQYYNGEERAKGNILERFSAQQFPDLHSELNLSSLELGDSALYFCASSVGSGQETQYFGPGTRLLVL.

V gene TRBV27 combines with J gene TRBJ2-1; 11 bases agree with TRBD2. V dropped 8 bases and J dropped 9; count of bases not matched to a gene: 9. CDR1 is MNHEY and CDR2 is SMNVEV in the germline V gene (reference sequence). CDR3 length: 14 residues. This CDR3 reads CASGTSGRSPEQFF. CDR3 DNA: TGTGCCAGCGGGACTAGCGGACGGTCCCCTGAGCAGTTCTTC.

As DNA, the CDR3 is TGCGCCAGCAGCTTGGAGGCGGGAGGGGCAAATGAGCAGTTCTTC. Amino acids: CASSLEAGGANEQFF. The rearrangement links TRBV5-1 to TRBJ2-1, with 9 bases matching TRBD2. Germline V lookup: CDR1 SGHRS, CDR2 YFSETQ. The CDR3 runs 15 residues. The trim removed 0 bases at V and 7 bases at J, leaving 5 bases unmatched.

The rearrangement links TRBV28 to TRBJ2-5, with D perhaps TRBD1 (6 bases). Germline loops: CDR1 MDHEN, CDR2 SYDVKM. The CDR3 consists of 15 residues. V was trimmed by 3 bases and J by 4 bases, leaving 15 bases between them. The CDR3 DNA sequence: TGTGCCAGCAGTTTTCTGGATCTGGGGGCAGAGACCCAGTACTTC. Amino acids: CASSFLDLGAETQYF.

J is TRBJ2-5 and V is TRBV10-1; D is ambiguous. The CDR3 has 12 amino acids. V lost 4 bases and J 5 bases, leaving 8 bases between the germline ends. The V gene's germline CDR1 is WNHNN and CDR2 SYGVQD (reference sequence). The CDR3 region has the DNA TGCGCCAGCAGTGGACACCGCGAGACCCAGTACTTC. Translating it yields CASSGHRETQYF.

The chain recombines TRBV30 with TRBJ2-2, with TRBD2 as a possible D gene (5 bases). V lost 0 bases, J lost 3 bases, and 11 bases lay in between. CDR3 size: 15 residues. The germline V gene encodes CDR1 GTSNPN and CDR2 SVGIG (reference sequence). The CDR3 protein is CAWSVLGSDTGELFF. Here the CDR3 DNA reads TGTGCCTGGAGTGTACTAGGGAGCGACACCGGGGAGCTGTTTTTT.

The chain joins TRBV6-5 to TRBJ1-2; D may be TRBD1 (5 bases). This CDR3 spans 14 amino acids. V gave up 2 bases and J gave up 4 bases, with 11 bases separating them. The V gene's germline CDR1 is MNHEY and CDR2 SVGAGI. CDR3 nucleotide sequence: TGTGCCAGCAGTTACAAGGGGTTGAGCTATGGCTACACCTTC. It encodes CASSYKGLSYGYTF.